What follows are 15 T cell receptor beta chains derived from one specimen sequenced in a study of T cell responses to AZD1222 COVID-19 vaccine listed by TCRdb under 2021. Libraries were made using the immunoSEQ multiplex PCR assay. Imported from immuneACCESS, the table was reduced by TCRdb to in-frame sequences with V and J called. These copies leave out some clones; in studies compared against another copy, an unresolved V gene accounts for under half, and the cause of the remainder is not known. A total of some 60,000 clones appear in this sample, more than 60% of them only once. The leading ten clones occupy around 3.5% of the sample. Reading the label with the study, this specimen's time point is: about 28 days (+/-7) after the second vaccine dose. This material consisted of peripheral blood, taken 28 days after the second AZD1222 dose. Receptors originate from an adult who received the AZD1222 COVID-19 vaccine.

This clone has a handful of counts. The V gene is TRBV7-3, the J gene TRBJ2-7, with a possible D match to TRBD1 (7 bases). The V gene's germline CDR1 is SGHTA and CDR2 FQGTGA. The CDR3 contains 15 residues. The germline V and J ends were trimmed by 1 base and 3 bases, with 13 bases remaining between them. DNA for the CDR3: TGTGCCAGCAGCTTAAATGGAGGGGGCGGCTACGAGCAGTACTTC. Its protein is CASSLNGGGGYEQYF.

V and J are TRBV3-1 (or the pseudogene TRBV3-2) and TRBJ2-7, with 8 bases lining up with TRBD1. Germline V gene lookup returns CDR1 LGHDT and CDR2 YNNKEL (reference sequence). This CDR3 has 14 amino acids. V trimming: 4 bases; J trimming: 3 bases; junction bases outside the gene matches: 5. In nucleotides, the CDR3 is TGTGCCAGCAGCCGATGGACAGGGAACTACGAGCAGTACTTC. Amino acid sequence: CASSRWTGNYEQYF.

V usage is TRBV2 and J usage is TRBJ2-5; 7 bases agree with TRBD1. Germline CDR1 and CDR2: SNHLY and FYNNEI. Trimming took 2 bases from V and 6 from J; bases not matched to a gene: 6. The CDR3 totals 14 residues. CDR3 residues: CASSESGTVKTQYF. CDR3 nucleotides: TGTGCCAGCAGTGAATCTGGGACAGTAAAGACCCAGTACTTC.

V is TRBV10-3 and J is TRBJ1-2, with a possible D match to TRBD1 (6 bases). CDR3 length equals 14 residues. V gave up 5 bases and J gave up 1 base, with 11 bases separating them. Germline V gene sequence: CDR1 ENHRY, CDR2 SYGVKD. The CDR3 nucleotides are TGTGCCATCAGTCCTGAACAGGGTAACTATGGCTACACCTTC. Protein: CAISPEQGNYGYTF.

The chain couples TRBV19 to TRBJ1-5; possibly TRBD1 for D (6 bases). Trimming stripped 6 bases from V and 4 bases from J, with 10 bases between. Germline V gene sequence: CDR1 LNHDA, CDR2 SQIVND (reference sequence). This CDR3 has 13 amino acids. DNA for the CDR3: TGTGCCAGTAGAGGACAGTGGAATCAGCCCCAGCATTTT. Residues: CASRGQWNQPQHF.

The genes are TRBV11-1 and TRBJ2-2, with D uncertain. Germline CDR1 is SGHAT and CDR2 is FQDESV (reference sequence). V lost 3 bases, J lost 6 bases, and 14 bases lay in between. The CDR3 length is 15 residues. CDR3 region: CASSFRVVSSGELFF. CDR3 DNA: TGTGCCAGCAGCTTTCGGGTCGTATCTTCCGGGGAGCTGTTTTTT.

The chain carries TRBV3-1 (or the pseudogene TRBV3-2) and TRBJ2-5; 12 nucleotides line up with TRBD2. Germline V lookup: CDR1 LGHDT, CDR2 YNNKEL (reference sequence). The junction had 16 bases not matched to a gene; V was cut back by 2 bases and J by 0 bases. The CDR3 is made up of 21 amino acids. CDR3: CASSQYVSGLAGKMYQETQYF. The CDR3 DNA reads as TGTGCCAGCAGCCAATACGTGTCTGGACTAGCGGGGAAAATGTACCAAGAGACCCAGTACTTC.

This clone was counted a few times. The chain employs TRBV27 and TRBJ1-1, with 7 bases lining up with TRBD1. Germline values: CDR1 MNHEY, CDR2 SMNVEV (reference sequence). The V and J ends lost 2 bases and 0 bases, in that order; junction bases with no gene match: 9. The CDR3 consists of 17 residues. The CDR3 DNA is TGTGCCAGCAGTTTAACCAGGGGGACATCATTGAACACTGAAGCTTTCTTT. Encoded protein: CASSLTRGTSLNTEAFF.

The genes are TRBV6-2 or TRBV6-3 and TRBJ1-5; perhaps TRBD1 as D (5 bases). Germline values: CDR1 MNHEY, CDR2 SVGEGT. The ends were cut back, 6 bases at V and 4 bases at J, with 10 bases in the middle. The CDR3 consists of 13 residues. Written as DNA, the CDR3 is TGTGCCAGCAGCCTAGACAGAAATCAGCCCCAGCATTTT. Amino acids: CASSLDRNQPQHF.

The chain joins TRBV4-2 to TRBJ2-7; tentatively, D is TRBD1 or TRBD2 (5 bases each). This CDR3 comprises 15 residues. Trimming cost V 1 base and J 0 bases, with 10 bases left between them. CDR1 LGHNA and CDR2 YNFKEQ come from the germline V gene. The CDR3 here is CASSQGRGLSYEQYF. The CDR3 nucleotides read TGTGCCAGCAGCCAAGGCCGGGGCCTCTCCTACGAGCAGTACTTC.

The chain joins TRBV11-2 to TRBJ2-5; 8 nucleotides line up with TRBD2. J gave up 2 bases and V 3 bases, and 5 bases lay outside the gene matches. Germline CDR1 is SGHAT and CDR2 is FQNNGV. CDR3 length equals 15 residues. Written as DNA, the CDR3 is TGTGCCAGCAGCTTGGGTAGCGGGGAACAAGAGACCCAGTACTTC. Amino acid sequence: CASSLGSGEQETQYF.

J is TRBJ2-5 and V is TRBV11-1; 8 bases line up with TRBD1. From germline, CDR1 is SGHAT and CDR2 FQDESV (reference sequence). J lost 5 bases, V lost 1 base, and 9 bases had no gene match. The CDR3 covers 16 residues. This chain's CDR3 is CASSLVQGAVLETQYF. The CDR3, as DNA: TGTGCCAGCAGCTTAGTTCAGGGGGCGGTTTTGGAGACCCAGTACTTC.

The table lists this clone with a few counts. J is TRBJ2-5 and V is TRBV6-5, with D possibly TRBD1 on 5 matching bases. Trimming pared 6 bases from V and 8 bases from J, leaving 16 bases between. From germline, CDR1 is MNHEY and CDR2 SVGAGI. This CDR3 comprises 13 residues. The CDR3 DNA is TGTGCCAGCAGATATACAGGTGGTATAACCCAGTACTTC. Residues: CASRYTGGITQYF.

V gene TRBV19 combines with J gene TRBJ1-4, with a tentative D call TRBD1 (6 bases). V shed 8 bases and J shed 7 bases, with 14 bases lying between them. Germline V gives CDR1 LNHDA, CDR2 SQIVND (reference sequence). This CDR3 is built from 13 residues. The CDR3: CASRDTGTEKLFF. CDR3 in DNA: TGTGCCAGTCGGGACACAGGAACTGAAAAACTGTTTTTT.

The CDR3 nucleotides are TGTGCCAGCAGCTTTCCTGGGAGGGGCCAAGAGACCCAGTACTTC. Translating gives CASSFPGRGQETQYF. The V and J genes are TRBV7-9 and TRBJ2-5, with 7 bases identical to TRBD2. CDR3 length: 15 residues. In germline, CDR1 is SEHNR, CDR2 FQNEAQ (reference sequence). After removal of 3 bases from V and 1 base from J, the junction contained 5 bases not matched to a gene.